One and the same sample provided the 21 T cell receptor beta chains below, sequenced in a study of blood T cell repertoires in COVID-19. This table comes from immunoSEQ multiplex PCR, and its TCRdb copy is limited to in-frame clones, with some not included. The data contain some 180,000 clones, approximately 88% of them singletons. The sequencing sample was made of peripheral blood. These receptors came from a woman aged 40-49 years with COVID-19, enrolled during active disease.

The genes are TRBV30 and TRBJ2-7, with 10 positions matching TRBD1. Looked up from germline, CDR1 is GTSNPN and CDR2 is SVGIG (reference sequence). The CDR3 length is 12 residues. The trim removed 5 bases at V and 2 bases at J, leaving 0 bases unmatched. Written as DNA, the CDR3 is TGTGCCTGGGGACAGGGGGCCTACGAGCAGTACTTC. It translates to CAWGQGAYEQYF.

J is TRBJ1-2 and V is TRBV5-6, with D unclear. With 0 bases removed from V and 1 base from J, the gap between germline ends came to 13 bases. The CDR3 loop spans 16 amino acids. CDR1 is SGHDT and CDR2 is YYEEEE in the germline V gene. For the CDR3, the DNA is TGTGCCAGCAGCTTGGGATCGCGGGCCGGTAACTATGGCTACACCTTC. It encodes CASSLGSRAGNYGYTF. Complete variable domain (other parts from reference TRBV5-6 and TRBJ1-2): DAGVTQSPTHLIKTRGQQVTLRCSPKSGHDTVSWYQQALGQGPQFIFQYYEEEERQRGNFPDRFSGHQFPNYSSELNVNALLLGDSALYLCASSLGSRAGNYGYTFGSGTRLTVV.

This rearrangement joins TRBV5-1 to TRBJ2-3, with a tentative D call TRBD1 (5 bases). The germline V and J ends were trimmed by 2 bases and 11 bases, with 12 bases remaining between them. There are 12 residues in the CDR3. Germline CDR1 is SGHRS and CDR2 is YFSETQ. CDR3 DNA: TGCGCCAGCAGCTTAGTTCAGGGTATGCAGTATTTT. As protein: CASSLVQGMQYF.

The rearrangement joins TRBV4-2 to TRBJ1-2; possible D gene TRBD1, 5 bases. The germline gives CDR1 LGHNA, CDR2 YNFKEQ. The CDR3 sequence is 15 residues long. V was pared by 0 bases and J by 4 bases, with 12 bases between. CDR3 protein: CASSQDQGSSYGYTF. The CDR3 DNA reads TGTGCCAGCAGCCAAGATCAGGGCAGCTCCTATGGCTACACCTTC.

The rearrangement joins TRBV3-1 (or the pseudogene TRBV3-2) to TRBJ1-2; D remains unclear. Trimming took off 1 base at V and 5 bases at J, with 17 bases between the two ends. Germline V gene sequence: CDR1 LGHDT, CDR2 YNNKEL (reference sequence). The CDR3 runs 16 residues. CDR3 residues: CASSQGTTGRGYGYTF. Here the CDR3 DNA reads TGTGCCAGCAGCCAAGGTACCACGGGTCGAGGATATGGCTACACCTTC.

The chain employs TRBV19 and TRBJ1-5; D is unresolved. Per germline, CDR1 LNHDA and CDR2 SQIVND (reference sequence). V dropped 7 bases and J dropped 1 base, with 14 bases sitting between them. This CDR3 comprises 15 residues. The CDR3, as DNA: TGTGCCAGTATCTCTTCGGTGTGGAGCAATCAGCCCCAGCATTTT. It yields the protein CASISSVWSNQPQHF.

The gene calls are TRBV9 and TRBJ1-2; D is unresolved. The CDR3 runs to 12 residues. Germline-derived CDR1 and CDR2 are SGDLS and YYNGEE. Trimming stripped 4 bases from V and 7 bases from J, with 11 bases between. In nucleotides, the CDR3 is TGTGCCAGCAGCCTAGCCCTGTTTGGCTACACCTTC. It yields the protein CASSLALFGYTF.

This sequence joins TRBV5-1 and TRBJ1-6; the D is unclear. Germline V CDR1 and CDR2: SGHRS, YFSETQ. The CDR3 is 15 residues long. V lost 1 base, J lost 7 bases, and 12 bases lay in between. CDR3 amino acids: CASSLREYRNSPLHF. The CDR3 DNA is TGCGCCAGCAGCTTGCGGGAGTATAGGAATTCACCCCTCCACTTT. Drawing the rest from reference TRBV5-1 and TRBJ1-6, the complete variable domain is KAGVTQTPRYLIKTRGQQVTLSCSPISGHRSVSWYQQTPGQGLQFLFEYFSETQRNKGNFPGRFSGRQFSNSRSEMNVSTLELGDSALYLCASSLREYRNSPLHFGNGTRLTVT.

The chain employs TRBV19 and TRBJ1-5; D perhaps matches TRBD1 (6 bases). Germline V gene data show CDR1 as LNHDA and CDR2 as SQIVND (reference sequence). With 3 bases removed from V and 0 bases from J, the gap between germline ends came to 12 bases. The CDR3 is made up of 16 amino acids. The CDR3 region has the DNA TGTGCCAGTAGTATTGGGACACCTTATAGCAATCAGCCCCAGCATTTT. Protein: CASSIGTPYSNQPQHF.

This clone appeared a few times. This chain links TRBV7-9 with TRBJ1-1, with 10 bases matching TRBD1. CDR3 length equals 14 residues. J was trimmed by 4 bases and V by 5 bases; bases with no gene match: 4. Germline V gives CDR1 SEHNR, CDR2 FQNEAQ (reference sequence). Here the CDR3 DNA reads TGTGCCAGCAGCGCCAGGACAGGGGGCACTGAAGCTTTCTTT. It codes for CASSARTGGTEAFF.

This clone was detected a few times. V usage is TRBV29-1 and J usage is TRBJ2-5; perhaps TRBD2 as D (5 bases). Germline lookup yields CDR1 SQVTM and CDR2 ANQGSEA. Trimming removed 6 bases from V and 5 bases from J, with 7 bases in between. The CDR3 totals 10 residues. The CDR3 nucleotides are TGCAGCGTGGACTGGGAGACCCAGTACTTC. This translates into CSVDWETQYF.

The chain links TRBV18 to TRBJ2-5; 9 nucleotides align to TRBD1. This CDR3 comprises 16 residues. Germline V gene data show CDR1 as KGHSH and CDR2 as LQKENI. After removal of 6 bases from V and 3 bases from J, the junction contained 11 bases not matched to a gene. CDR3 sequence: CASSLIGGTGKETQYF. CDR3 sequence (DNA): TGTGCCAGCTCCCTCATAGGGGGGACAGGGAAAGAGACCCAGTACTTC.

The V call is TRBV5-1, the J call TRBJ1-2; 8 nucleotides line up with TRBD1. V shed 5 bases and J 0 bases; nucleotides not matched to a gene: 15. The CDR3 extends over 18 amino acids. The germline V gene encodes CDR1 SGHRS and CDR2 YFSETQ. CDR3 amino acids: CASSTTGTGYPANYGYTF. CDR3 sequence (DNA): TGCGCCAGCAGTACCACGGGGACAGGTTATCCAGCTAACTATGGCTACACCTTC.

This clone was seen a few times. This sequence joins TRBV12-3 or TRBV12-4 and TRBJ1-2, with D uncertain. The CDR3 contains 12 residues. V was cut by 5 bases and J by 10 bases, with 14 bases left in between. The CDR3: CASSPTRSPYTF. For the CDR3, the DNA is TGTGCCAGCAGTCCTACCAGGTCCCCCTACACCTTC.

V usage is TRBV4-1 and J usage is TRBJ2-3; D perhaps matches TRBD2 (5 bases). V lost 6 bases and J 1 base, leaving 11 bases between the germline ends. The CDR3 is 14 residues long. Germline loops: CDR1 MGHRA, CDR2 YSYEKL. CDR3 region: CASRPGSGTDTQYF. The CDR3 DNA reads as TGCGCCAGCAGGCCTGGTAGCGGCACAGATACGCAGTATTTT.

This chain links TRBV10-1 with TRBJ1-2; a possible D gene is TRBD1 (6 bases). V lost 3 bases to trimming and J lost 5 bases, with 16 bases between them. Germline CDR1 WNHNN, CDR2 SYGVQD (reference sequence). The CDR3 is made up of 15 amino acids. CDR3 sequence: CASSDSGTPSYGYTF. The DNA of the CDR3 is TGCGCCAGCAGTGACTCCGGGACACCTAGTTATGGCTACACCTTC.

This clone has just a few counts. The gene calls are TRBV25-1 and TRBJ1-2; possibly TRBD1 for D (5 bases). V gave up 1 base and J gave up 1 base, with 13 bases separating them. The germline gives CDR1 MGHDK, CDR2 SYGVNS. CDR3 size: 16 residues. The CDR3 DNA reads TGTGCCAGCAGTGAATTATGGGGCCCCCATAACTATGGCTACACCTTC. Its protein is CASSELWGPHNYGYTF.

This rearrangement joins TRBV11-3 to TRBJ1-1; D gene ambiguous. Germline V CDR1 and CDR2: SGHNT, YENEEA. V lost 0 bases and J 6 bases, leaving 5 bases between the germline ends. This CDR3 region has 12 residues. The CDR3 loop is CASSLEESEAFF. In DNA form, the CDR3 reads TGTGCCAGCAGCTTAGAGGAGTCTGAAGCTTTCTTT.

The chain couples TRBV19 to TRBJ1-5, with TRBD1 matching over 10 bases. The J segment lost 4 bases and the V segment lost 6 bases, leaving 6 bases of the junction unmatched. Germline loops: CDR1 LNHDA, CDR2 SQIVND (reference sequence). The CDR3 has 15 residues. Here the CDR3 DNA reads TGTGCCAGTAGGGGGGGACAGGGGCTAAATCAGCCCCAGCATTTT. Its protein product is CASRGGQGLNQPQHF. Supplemented by reference TRBV19 and TRBJ1-5, the full variable domain reads DGGITQSPKYLFRKEGQNVTLSCEQNLNHDAMYWYRQDPGQGLRLIYYSQIVNDFQKGDIAEGYSVSREKKESFPLTVTSAQKNPTAFYLCASRGGQGLNQPQHFGDGTRLSIL.

The J gene is TRBJ2-5, the V gene TRBV5-1, with 11 bases that match TRBD2. The trim removed 4 bases at V and 1 base at J, leaving 3 bases unmatched. CDR1 and CDR2 (germline): SGHRS, YFSETQ. The CDR3 is made up of 15 amino acids. The chain's CDR3 is CASSPGLAAQETQYF. Here the CDR3 DNA reads TGCGCCAGCAGCCCGGGACTAGCGGCCCAAGAGACCCAGTACTTC.

This clone was seen just once. The chain uses TRBV14 and TRBJ2-5, with D maybe TRBD2 (6 bases). The V end was cut by 2 bases, the J end by 4 bases, with 14 bases between. Germline V gene lookup returns CDR1 SGHDN and CDR2 FVKESK. The CDR3 is 15 residues long. Here the CDR3 DNA reads TGTGCCAGCAGCCAACGGACTACCACCCGAGAGACCCAGTACTTC. Protein sequence: CASSQRTTTRETQYF.